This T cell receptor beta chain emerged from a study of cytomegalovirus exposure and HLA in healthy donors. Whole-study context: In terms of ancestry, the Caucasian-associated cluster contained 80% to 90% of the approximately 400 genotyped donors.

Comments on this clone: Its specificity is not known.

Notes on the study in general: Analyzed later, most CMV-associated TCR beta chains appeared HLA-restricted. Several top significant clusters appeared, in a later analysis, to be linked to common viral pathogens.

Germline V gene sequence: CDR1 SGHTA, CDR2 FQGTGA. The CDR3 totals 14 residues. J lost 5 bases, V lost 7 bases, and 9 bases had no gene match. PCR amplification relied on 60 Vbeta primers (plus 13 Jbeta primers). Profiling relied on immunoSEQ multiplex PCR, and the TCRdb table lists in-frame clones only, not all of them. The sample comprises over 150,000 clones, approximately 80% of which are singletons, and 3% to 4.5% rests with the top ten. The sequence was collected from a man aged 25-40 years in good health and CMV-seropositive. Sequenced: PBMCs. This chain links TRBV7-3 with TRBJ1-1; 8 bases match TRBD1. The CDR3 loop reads CASKAVGTGTEAFF. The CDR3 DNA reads TGTGCCAGCAAAGCTGTCGGGACAGGTACTGAAGCTTTCTTT.